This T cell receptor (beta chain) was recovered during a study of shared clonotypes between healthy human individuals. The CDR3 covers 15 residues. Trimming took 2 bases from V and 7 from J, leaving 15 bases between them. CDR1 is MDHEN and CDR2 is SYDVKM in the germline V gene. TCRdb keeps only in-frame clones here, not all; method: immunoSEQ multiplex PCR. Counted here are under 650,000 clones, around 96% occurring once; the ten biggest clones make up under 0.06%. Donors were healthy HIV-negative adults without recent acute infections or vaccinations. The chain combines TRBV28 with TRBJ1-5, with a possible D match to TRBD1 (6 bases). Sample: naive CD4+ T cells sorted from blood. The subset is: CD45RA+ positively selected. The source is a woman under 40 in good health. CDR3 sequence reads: CASSLGGRSTQPQHF. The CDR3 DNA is TGTGCCAGCAGTTTAGGGGGGCGTAGTACCCAGCCCCAGCATTTT.